The 20 T cell receptor beta chains below were found in one sample sequenced in a study of cytomegalovirus exposure and HLA in healthy donors. The PCR used 60 Vbeta and 13 Jbeta primers. Assay used: immunoSEQ multiplex PCR; TCRdb lists only in-frame clones, some missing. The table shows fewer than 200,000 clones, with roughly 80% occurring only once. The sequenced sample was PBMCs. These receptors were obtained from a man under 40 in good health and CMV-seropositive.

The V gene is TRBV7-6, the J gene TRBJ2-2; 7 positions agree with TRBD2. The trim removed 5 bases at V and 0 bases at J, leaving 6 bases unmatched. Per the germline V gene, CDR1 is SGHVS and CDR2 is FNYEAQ. This CDR3 contains 16 residues. In nucleotides, the CDR3 is TGTGCCAGCAGCCCAGCGGGACTTTCGAACACCGGGGAGCTGTTTTTT. Translation: CASSPAGLSNTGELFF.

J is TRBJ2-7 and V is TRBV18; TRBD1 aligns across 9 bases. From germline, CDR1 is KGHSH and CDR2 LQKENI. The CDR3 sequence is 13 residues long. V lost 5 bases and J lost 4; bases outside the gene matches: 3. The CDR3 coding sequence is TGTGCCAGCTCATCGACAGGGGGGTACGAGCAGTACTTC. It codes for CASSSTGGYEQYF.

The CDR3 DNA is TGCGCCAGCACTTTGGCGGGCACAGATACGCAGTATTTT. It yields the protein CASTLAGTDTQYF. The rearrangement links TRBV5-1 to TRBJ2-3; the D is unclear. Looked up from germline, CDR1 is SGHRS and CDR2 is YFSETQ. The CDR3 extends over 13 amino acids. V gave up 6 bases and J gave up 1 base, with 9 bases separating them.

V and J are TRBV29-1 and TRBJ1-5; D unclear. Germline V CDR1 and CDR2: SQVTM, ANQGSEA. V lost 5 bases to trimming and J lost 6 bases, with 14 bases between them. The CDR3 is made up of 13 amino acids. In nucleotides, the CDR3 is TGCAGCGTTTCAGGTCAGGATGGTCAGCCCCAGCATTTT. This sequence encodes CSVSGQDGQPQHF. The full variable domain, completed using reference TRBV29-1 and TRBJ1-5, is SAVISQKPSRDICQRGTSLTIQCQVDSQVTMMFWYRQQPGQSLTLIATANQGSEATYESGFVIDKFPISRPNLTFSTLTVSNMSPEDSSIYLCSVSGQDGQPQHFGDGTRLSIL.

The chain employs TRBV7-2 and TRBJ2-7; 14 bases line up with TRBD2. The CDR3 runs 17 residues. Germline CDR1 reads SGHTA; CDR2 reads FQGNSA. Trimming at V came to 4 bases and at J to 4 bases, leaving 9 bases not matched to a gene. CDR3 protein: CASSSSGLAGAGYEQYF. The CDR3 nucleotides read TGTGCCAGCAGCTCCTCGGGACTAGCGGGGGCAGGTTACGAGCAGTACTTC.

Remarks on this clone: Because the CDR3 is missing its conserved closing phenylalanine or tryptophan, this is likely a read error. The J gene is TRBJ2-7, the V gene TRBV9; TRBD2 aligns across 11 bases. The CDR3 runs 16 residues. V shed 4 bases and J 0 bases; nucleotides not matched to a gene: 6. Germline CDR1 SGDLS, CDR2 YYNGEE. CDR3 amino acids: CASSPRLAGPSYEQYL. The CDR3 coding sequence is TGTGCCAGCAGCCCTCGACTAGCGGGGCCCTCCTACGAGCAGTACCTC.

Worth noting for this clone: The same CDR3 arises from other DNA sequences in this sample as well. This chain joins TRBV7-2 and TRBJ2-5; D gene uncertain. CDR1 and CDR2 from the germline V gene are SGHTA and FQGNSA. The CDR3 extends over 12 amino acids. V was clipped by 1 base and J by 5 bases, with 5 bases between them. This chain's CDR3 is CASSLDRETQYF. The CDR3 nucleotides read TGTGCCAGCAGCTTAGACCGGGAGACCCAGTACTTC.

This chain links TRBV9 with TRBJ2-1; perhaps TRBD1 as D (8 bases). Germline loops: CDR1 SGDLS, CDR2 YYNGEE. The V gene lost 4 bases and the J gene lost 7 bases, with 15 bases spanning the gap. The CDR3 is made up of 14 amino acids. The CDR3 loop reads CASSPGQGGNEQFF. The CDR3 nucleotides are TGTGCCAGCAGCCCCGGACAGGGAGGGAATGAGCAGTTCTTC.

The rearrangement uses TRBV5-6 and TRBJ2-1; possible D gene TRBD2, 6 bases. There are 14 residues in the CDR3. The germline V and J ends were trimmed by 0 bases and 3 bases, with 7 bases remaining between them. Germline CDR1 and CDR2: SGHDT and YYEEEE. The CDR3 loop is CASSLASDYNEQFF. The CDR3 bases are TGTGCCAGCAGCTTGGCTAGCGACTACAATGAGCAGTTCTTC.

This chain links TRBV7-9 with TRBJ2-7, with D perhaps matching TRBD1 (5 bases). The CDR3 has 16 amino acids. Per the germline V gene, CDR1 is SEHNR and CDR2 is FQNEAQ (reference sequence). V shed 0 bases and J shed 5 bases, with 17 bases lying between them. The CDR3 sequence is CASSLAAGSKKDEQYF. For the CDR3, the DNA is TGTGCCAGCAGCTTAGCGGCAGGGTCCAAGAAAGACGAGCAGTACTTC.

The CDR3 nucleotides are TGCAGCGTTGGGAGGGGCACGAACACCGGGGAGCTGTTTTTT. Translation gives CSVGRGTNTGELFF. The rearrangement joins TRBV29-1 to TRBJ2-2; perhaps TRBD2 as D (6 bases). CDR3 size: 14 residues. Trimming stripped 4 bases from V and 0 bases from J, with 9 bases between. The V gene's germline CDR1 is SQVTM and CDR2 ANQGSEA.

This clone has just one count. This rearrangement joins TRBV6-1 to TRBJ2-7; D is perhaps TRBD1 (6 bases). The V and J ends lost 6 bases and 0 bases respectively, with 15 bases between them. In germline, CDR1 is MNHNS, CDR2 SASEGT. This CDR3 region has 15 residues. The CDR3 reads CASRQVWDISYEQYF. The DNA for the CDR3 is TGTGCCAGCAGACAAGTGTGGGACATCTCCTACGAGCAGTACTTC.

The chain recombines TRBV5-1 with TRBJ1-6; D may be TRBD1 (5 bases). The CDR3 is 14 residues long. Trimming removed 0 bases at V and 10 bases at J, with 11 bases between. From germline, CDR1 is SGHRS and CDR2 YFSETQ. CDR3: CASSLGGVNSPLHF. The CDR3 DNA sequence: TGCGCCAGCAGCTTGGGGGGGGTAAACTCACCCCTCCACTTT.

The gene calls are TRBV7-9 and TRBJ2-1; the match to TRBD1 covers 9 bases. Germline assignment: CDR1 SEHNR and CDR2 FQNEAQ (reference sequence). CDR3 length equals 16 residues. V was pared by 2 bases and J by 5 bases, with 7 bases of the junction left unmatched. In nucleotides, the CDR3 is TGTGCCAGCAGCTTACCACCGGGACAGGGTGACAATGAGCAGTTCTTC. This sequence encodes CASSLPPGQGDNEQFF.

V is TRBV30 and J is TRBJ2-1; 7 positions agree with TRBD2. CDR3 length: 17 residues. Germline V gene lookup returns CDR1 GTSNPN and CDR2 SVGIG (reference sequence). V lost 2 bases and J lost 3; bases outside the gene matches: 13. The CDR3 region has the DNA TGTGCCTGGAGTCCTGCCGGTGGCGGGGGTTACTACAATGAGCAGTTCTTC. Protein sequence: CAWSPAGGGGYYNEQFF.

The chain carries TRBV29-1 and TRBJ2-5, with 9 bases identical to TRBD1. The J call may be in error: the DNA end matches TRBJ2-7 better. Germline CDR1 and CDR2: SQVTM and ANQGSEA. The CDR3 length is 13 residues. The CDR3 region has the DNA TGCAGCGTTGTGGGACAGGGTGGCTACGAGCAGTACTTC. Its translation is CSVVGQGGYEQYF.

This CDR3 reads CASSPKQSVEQYF. Here the CDR3 DNA reads TGCGCCAGCAGCCCCAAACAGTCCGTGGAGCAGTACTTC. The V call is TRBV4-3, the J call TRBJ2-7; D unclear. The CDR3 has 13 residues. Germline V gene lookup returns CDR1 LGHNA and CDR2 YSLEER. Trimming shortened V by 4 bases and J by 7 bases, and 14 bases separated the two germline ends.

The V call is TRBV6-1, the J call TRBJ2-2; D might be TRBD1 (6 bases). V lost 6 bases and J lost 0, with 11 bases in between. This CDR3 is 15 amino acids long. Germline V gene sequence: CDR1 MNHNS, CDR2 SASEGT. The CDR3 region has the DNA TGTGCCAGCAGAGGGGGAGTTACGAACACCGGGGAGCTGTTTTTT. As protein: CASRGGVTNTGELFF.

This clone occurred once. Here the CDR3 reads CASSPGYVTDTQYF. As DNA, the CDR3 is TGCGCCAGCAGCCCGGGATACGTCACAGATACGCAGTATTTT. The V call is TRBV4-3, the J call TRBJ2-3; weak D call: TRBD2 (5 bases). The CDR3 sequence is 14 residues long. With 4 bases removed from V and 2 bases from J, the gap between germline ends came to 10 bases. From germline, CDR1 is LGHNA and CDR2 YSLEER.

In this sample, this clone turned up a few times. The chain couples TRBV11-2 to TRBJ2-1; 7 bases align to TRBD2. V was pared by 4 bases and J by 0 bases, with 3 bases of the junction left unmatched. CDR1 SGHAT and CDR2 FQNNGV come from the germline V gene. This CDR3 region has 15 residues. CDR3 nucleotide sequence: TGTGCCAGCAGCTACGAGCGGGGCTCCTACAATGAGCAGTTCTTC. Protein product: CASSYERGSYNEQFF.